This T cell receptor (beta chain) comes out of a study of blood T cell repertoires in COVID-19 (dated by TCRdb to about 2020). In terms of the full investigation: Samples covering the acute and convalescent phases of COVID-19 were provided by collaborators in the United States, Italy and Spain. Deeply sampled blood TCRbeta repertoires from subjects exposed to, actively infected with, or recovered from COVID-19 were included in the dataset. The prospective study material was composed of cDNA or gDNA derived from T cells, B-cell-depleted T cells, or PBMCs. Samples came from the ongoing ImmuneRACE study (first 160 participants) plus 1,254 subjects from 6 global collaborators. The repertoires were released in a freely available public database intended as a resource for research on the immune response to SARS-CoV-2. A de-identified subject ID, COVID-19 status, age in years and sex were almost always included in the sample metadata. Where available, HLA class I and class II types were taken from metadata supplied by the sample provider and were not determined by assay-based typing. Points the paper makes about the study in general: Clinical and demographic metadata were provided uncurated, with the amount varying by source and participant.

The CDR3 contains 15 residues, cysteine and phenylalanine counted. The only DNA kept is the CDR3, 45 bases in frame from the first base. Trimming at the junction amounts to 0 bases on V and 8 bases on J, and the germline ends lie 15 bases apart. According to the germline V gene, CDR1 reads MNHEY and CDR2 reads SVGEGT. Remarks on this clone: What this receptor recognizes is not known. Per-base qualities were not stored, and no clone one base away is much larger.

The collaborating institutions used their own protocols to collect whole blood in K2EDTA tubes. For TCRbeta analysis, collaborator samples were shipped as frozen whole blood, as isolated PBMCs, or as DNA extracted from either sample type. TCRbeta CDR3 regions were amplified from genomic DNA by means of the immunoSEQ Assay, a bias-controlled multiplex PCR. For the original study's pipeline: The number of nucleated cells in each sample was estimated from the amplification of reference gene primers within the assay. To quantify the absolute abundance of each unique TCRbeta CDR3 rearrangement, sequence reads were collapsed and filtered. For each sample, productive Simpson clonality was calculated as the square root of Simpson's diversity index across productive rearrangements. As stored in TCRdb, this immuneACCESS dataset retains in-frame rearrangements with V and J assigned. A fraction of the clones does not appear; measured against another copy, unresolved V genes explain less than half of the discrepancy, and the remainder lacks a known reason. That table gives V, J and clone size, and the DNA gave D and trimming. In all, the sample holds around 150,000 clones, and roughly four fifths of those were seen once. The ten largest account for about 5.8% of the sample.

The sequencing input was peripheral blood. The receptor was derived from a human donor in a cohort sampled during active COVID-19. The rearranged chain carries TRBV6-2 or TRBV6-3 and TRBJ2-3; TRBD2 is possibly the D segment (5 matching bases). The encoded CDR3 is CASSYSSASRGTQYF. The DNA sequence reads TGTGCCAGCAGTTACTCGTCGGCTAGCAGAGGTACGCAGTATTTT.